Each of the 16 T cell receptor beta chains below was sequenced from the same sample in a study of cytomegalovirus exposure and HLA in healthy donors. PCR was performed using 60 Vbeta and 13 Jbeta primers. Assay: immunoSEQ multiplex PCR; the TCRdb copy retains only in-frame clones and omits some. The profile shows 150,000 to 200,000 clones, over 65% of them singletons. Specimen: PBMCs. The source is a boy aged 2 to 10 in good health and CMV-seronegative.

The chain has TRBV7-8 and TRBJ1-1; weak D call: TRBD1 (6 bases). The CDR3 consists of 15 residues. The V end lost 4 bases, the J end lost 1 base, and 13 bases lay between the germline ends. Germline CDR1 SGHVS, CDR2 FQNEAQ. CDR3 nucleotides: TGTGCCAGCAGCTGGGATGGGGGGGCGAACACTGAAGCTTTCTTT. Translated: CASSWDGGANTEAFF.

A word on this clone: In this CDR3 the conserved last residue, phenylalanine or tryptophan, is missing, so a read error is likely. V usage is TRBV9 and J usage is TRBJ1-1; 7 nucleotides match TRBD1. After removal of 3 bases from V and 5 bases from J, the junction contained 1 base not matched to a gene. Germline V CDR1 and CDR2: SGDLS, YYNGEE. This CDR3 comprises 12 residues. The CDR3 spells CASSARGTEAFL. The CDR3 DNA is TGTGCCAGCAGCGCCAGGGGGACTGAAGCTTTCCTT.

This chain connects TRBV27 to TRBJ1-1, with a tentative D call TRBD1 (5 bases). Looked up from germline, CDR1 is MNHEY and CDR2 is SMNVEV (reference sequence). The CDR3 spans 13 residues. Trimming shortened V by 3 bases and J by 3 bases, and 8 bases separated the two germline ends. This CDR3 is CASSFAGDTEAFF. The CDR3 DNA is TGTGCCAGCAGTTTCGCGGGGGACACTGAAGCTTTCTTT.

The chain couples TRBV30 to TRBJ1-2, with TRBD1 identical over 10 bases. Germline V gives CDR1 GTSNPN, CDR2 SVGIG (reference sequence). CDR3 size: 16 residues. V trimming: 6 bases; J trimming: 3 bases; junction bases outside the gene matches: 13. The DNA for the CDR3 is TGTGCCTGCCTACCGGGACAGGGGCTTGTTTACTATGGCTACACCTTC. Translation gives CACLPGQGLVYYGYTF. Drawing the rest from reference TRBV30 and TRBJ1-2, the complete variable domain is SQTIHQWPATLVQPVGSPLSLECTVEGTSNPNLYWYRQAAGRGLQLLFYSVGIGQISSEVPQNLSASRPQDRQFILSSKKLLLSDSGFYLCACLPGQGLVYYGYTFGSGTRLTVV.

In DNA form, the CDR3 reads TGTGCCAGTCTCGGTCGGGCTGGGGCCAACGTCCTGACTTTC. It is translated as CASLGRAGANVLTF. V gene TRBV2 combines with J gene TRBJ2-6; D is unclear. Germline values: CDR1 SNHLY, CDR2 FYNNEI. Trimming removed 9 bases at V and 2 bases at J, with 11 bases between. This CDR3 has 14 amino acids.

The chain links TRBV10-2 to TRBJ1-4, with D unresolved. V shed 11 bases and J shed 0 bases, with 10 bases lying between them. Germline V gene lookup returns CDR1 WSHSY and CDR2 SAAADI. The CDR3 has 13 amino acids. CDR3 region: CASTLSTNEKLFF. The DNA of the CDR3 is TGCGCCTCGACTCTCTCAACTAATGAAAAACTGTTTTTT.

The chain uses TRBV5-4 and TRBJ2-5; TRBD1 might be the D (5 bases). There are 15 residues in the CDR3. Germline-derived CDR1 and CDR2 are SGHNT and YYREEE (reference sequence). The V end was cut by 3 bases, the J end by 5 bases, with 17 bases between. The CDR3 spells CASSYGVVGQETQYF. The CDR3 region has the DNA TGTGCCAGCAGCTACGGTGTAGTGGGGCAGGAGACCCAGTACTTC.

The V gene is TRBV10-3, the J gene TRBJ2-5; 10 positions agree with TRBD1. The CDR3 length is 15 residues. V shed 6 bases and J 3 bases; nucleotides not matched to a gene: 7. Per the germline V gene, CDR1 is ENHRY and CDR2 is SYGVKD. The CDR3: CAISELGTGEETQYF. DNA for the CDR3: TGTGCCATCAGCGAGCTCGGGACAGGGGAAGAGACCCAGTACTTC.

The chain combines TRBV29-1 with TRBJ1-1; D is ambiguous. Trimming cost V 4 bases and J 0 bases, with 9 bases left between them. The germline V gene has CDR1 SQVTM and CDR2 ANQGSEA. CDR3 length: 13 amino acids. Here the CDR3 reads CSVARLMNTEAFF. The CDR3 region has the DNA TGCAGCGTTGCCAGGCTTATGAACACTGAAGCTTTCTTT.

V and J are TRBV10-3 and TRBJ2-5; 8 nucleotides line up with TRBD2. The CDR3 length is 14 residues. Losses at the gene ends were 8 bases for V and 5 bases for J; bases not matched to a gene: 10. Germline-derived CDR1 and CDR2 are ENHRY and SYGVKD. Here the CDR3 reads CAIAGTSHSETQYF. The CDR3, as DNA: TGTGCCATCGCCGGGACTAGTCATTCGGAGACCCAGTACTTC.

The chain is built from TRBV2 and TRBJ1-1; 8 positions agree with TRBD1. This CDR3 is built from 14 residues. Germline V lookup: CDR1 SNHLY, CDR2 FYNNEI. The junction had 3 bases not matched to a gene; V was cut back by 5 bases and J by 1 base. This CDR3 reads CASSRTGQNTEAFF. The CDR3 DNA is TGTGCCAGCAGTCGGACAGGGCAGAACACTGAAGCTTTCTTT.

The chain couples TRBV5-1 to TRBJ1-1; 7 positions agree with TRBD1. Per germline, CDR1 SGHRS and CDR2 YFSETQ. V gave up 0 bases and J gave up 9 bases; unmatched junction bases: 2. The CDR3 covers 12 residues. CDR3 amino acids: CASSLGDRQAFF. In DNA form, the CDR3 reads TGCGCCAGCAGCTTGGGGGACAGACAAGCTTTCTTT. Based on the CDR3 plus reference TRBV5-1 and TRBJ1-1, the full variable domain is KAGVTQTPRYLIKTRGQQVTLSCSPISGHRSVSWYQQTPGQGLQFLFEYFSETQRNKGNFPGRFSGRQFSNSRSEMNVSTLELGDSALYLCASSLGDRQAFFGQGTRLTVV.

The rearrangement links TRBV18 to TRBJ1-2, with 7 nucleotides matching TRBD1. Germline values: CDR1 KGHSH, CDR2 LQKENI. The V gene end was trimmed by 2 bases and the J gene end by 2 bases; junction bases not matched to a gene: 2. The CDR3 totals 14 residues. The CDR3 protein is CASSPRQGNYGYTF. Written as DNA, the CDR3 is TGTGCCAGCTCACCAAGACAGGGAAACTATGGCTACACCTTC.

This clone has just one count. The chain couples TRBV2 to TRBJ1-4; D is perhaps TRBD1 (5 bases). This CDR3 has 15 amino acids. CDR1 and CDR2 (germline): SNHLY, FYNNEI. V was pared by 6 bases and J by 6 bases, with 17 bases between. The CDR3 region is CASRLDSGIHEKLFF. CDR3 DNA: TGTGCCAGCAGGCTAGACAGTGGGATTCATGAAAAACTGTTTTTT.

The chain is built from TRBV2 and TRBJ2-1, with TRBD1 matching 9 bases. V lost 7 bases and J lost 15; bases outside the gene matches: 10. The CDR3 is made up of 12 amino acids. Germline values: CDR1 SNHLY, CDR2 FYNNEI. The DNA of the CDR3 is TGTGCCAGCACGGACAGGGGAATACATCGGTTCTTC. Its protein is CASTDRGIHRFF. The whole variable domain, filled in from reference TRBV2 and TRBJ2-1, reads EPEVTQTPSHQVTQMGQEVILRCVPISNHLYFYWYRQILGQKVEFLVSFYNNEISEKSEIFDDQFSVERPDGSNFTLKIRSTKLEDSAMYFCASTDRGIHRFFGPGTRLTVL.

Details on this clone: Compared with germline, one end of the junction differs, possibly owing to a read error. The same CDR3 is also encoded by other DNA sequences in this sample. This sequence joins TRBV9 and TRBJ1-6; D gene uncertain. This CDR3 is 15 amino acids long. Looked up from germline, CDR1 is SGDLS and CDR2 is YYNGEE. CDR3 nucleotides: TGTGCCAGCAGCGTAGGACTGAACTATAACTCACCCCTCCACTTT. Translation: CASSVGLNYNSPLHF.